Listed below are T cell receptor beta chains from one sample, sequenced in a study of cytomegalovirus exposure and HLA in healthy donors. Sequencing was performed with immunoSEQ multiplex PCR; in TCRdb, only in-frame clones are kept and a portion is missing. The sample records about 170,000 clones, 80% being singletons. The sequenced sample consisted of PBMCs. All receptors derive from a man between 25 and 39 years old in good health and CMV-seropositive. Both conserved end residues are part of each CDR3. The D gene is left open where the match is weak. Not all rows give a size; the values are once, few, many and, for expanded clones, a class.

d_gene	j_gene	abundance	v_gene	CDR3nt	CDR3aa
TRBD1	TRBJ1-1	.	TRBV19	TGTGCCAGTAGTTCCCAAGGACAGGGAGATGAAGCTTTCTTT	CASSSQGQGDEAFF
TRBD2	TRBJ2-1	.	TRBV4-2	TGTGCCAGCAGCCAAGATGGGGTAGCGGGGGGGAGGGTGTTCTTC	CASSQDGVAGGRVFF
TRBD1	TRBJ1-1	.	TRBV28	TGTGCCAGCAGTACGACAGGGGAGGCCACTGAAGCTTTCTTT	CASSTTGEATEAFF
TRBD1	TRBJ1-1	.	TRBV5-4	TGTGCCAGCAGCTCGATTCGACAGGGAGTCGGCACTGAAGCTTTCTTT	CASSSIRQGVGTEAFF
.	TRBJ1-6	few	TRBV13	TGTGCCAGCAGCTACACGCAGAATTCACCCCTCCACTTT	CASSYTQNSPLHF
TRBD2	TRBJ2-1	.	TRBV4-1	TGCGCCAGCAGCCTTAGCGGGAGTTACAATGAGCAGTTCTTC	CASSLSGSYNEQFF
TRBD2	TRBJ2-7	.	TRBV30	TGTGCCTGGAGTGACGTAGCGGGAGGGCCCGAGCAGTACTTC	CAWSDVAGGPEQYF
TRBD2	TRBJ2-1	few	TRBV6-1	TGTGCCAGCAGTGACAGGGAGGGCTCCTACAATGAGCAGTTCTTC	CASSDREGSYNEQFF
TRBD1	TRBJ2-1	.	TRBV7-9	TGTTCCAGCAGCTTAGTGGGGACAGGGTGGATGGGCAATGAGCAGTTCTTC	CSSSLVGTGWMGNEQFF
TRBD1	TRBJ2-5	.	TRBV30	TGTGCCTGGAGTTTTACAGGGGGCGATGGAGAGACCCAGTACTTC	CAWSFTGGDGETQYF
TRBD2	TRBJ2-1	.	TRBV4-1	TGCGCCAGCAGCCAAGATAGTAGCGGGAGCTACAATGAGCAGTTCTTC	CASSQDSSGSYNEQFF
TRBD2	TRBJ2-1	.	TRBV9	TGTGCCAGCAGCACTTTAGCGGGAGGGCCGGGAAATGAGCAGTTCTTC	CASSTLAGGPGNEQFF
TRBD2	TRBJ2-7	.	TRBV6-1	TGTGCCAGCAGTGATCTAGCGGGGGGGCGGTACGAGCAGTACTTC	CASSDLAGGRYEQYF
TRBD1	TRBJ1-5	once	TRBV18	TGTGCCAGCTCACCCGGGACAGGGACCTTTATCCTTGGGGGGCCCCAGCATTTT	CASSPGTGTFILGGPQHF
.	TRBJ2-1	once	TRBV19	TGTGCCAGTAGTATTGGCGGTGAGCAGTTCTTC	CASSIGGEQFF
.	TRBJ2-2	.	TRBV27	TGTGCCAGCAGTTTTGGCCCTAGCCAAAGCCCGAGGACCACCGGGGAGCTGTTTTTT	CASSFGPSQSPRTTGELFF
.	TRBJ2-2	.	TRBV29-1	TGCAGCGTTGAAGGGGAAGGGGGGAACACCGGGGAGCTGTTTTTT	CSVEGEGGNTGELFF
TRBD1	TRBJ1-4	.	TRBV5-1	TGCGCCAGCAGCGTCGGGACAGCTATTGCAACTAATGAAAAACTGTTTTTT	CASSVGTAIATNEKLFF
.	TRBJ2-5	.	TRBV7-6	TGTGCCAGCAGCTTACCCTTGGAGACCCAGTACTTC	CASSLPLETQYF
TRBD1	TRBJ1-2	.	TRBV27	TGTGCCAGCAGCTCTTCGACAGGGACCATATATGGCTACACCTTC	CASSSSTGTIYGYTF